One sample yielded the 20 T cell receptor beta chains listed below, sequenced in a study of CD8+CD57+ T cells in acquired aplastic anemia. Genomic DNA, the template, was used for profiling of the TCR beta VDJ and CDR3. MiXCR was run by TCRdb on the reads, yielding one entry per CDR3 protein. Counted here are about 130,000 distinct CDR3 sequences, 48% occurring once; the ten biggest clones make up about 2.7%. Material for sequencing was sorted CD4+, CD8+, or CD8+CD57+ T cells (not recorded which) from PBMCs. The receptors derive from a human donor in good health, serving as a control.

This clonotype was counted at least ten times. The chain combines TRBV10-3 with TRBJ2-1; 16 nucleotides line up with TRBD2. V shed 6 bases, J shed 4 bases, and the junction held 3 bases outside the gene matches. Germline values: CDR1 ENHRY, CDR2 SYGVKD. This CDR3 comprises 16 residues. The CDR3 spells CAISPGLAGGYNEQFF. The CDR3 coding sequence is TGTGCCATCAGCCCGGGACTAGCGGGGGGGTACAATGAGCAGTTCTTC.

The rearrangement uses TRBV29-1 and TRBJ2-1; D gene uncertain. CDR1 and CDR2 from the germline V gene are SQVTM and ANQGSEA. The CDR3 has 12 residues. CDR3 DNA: TGCAGTTTTTCCAGAAGCAACAATGAGCAGTTCTTC. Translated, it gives CSFSRSNNEQFF.

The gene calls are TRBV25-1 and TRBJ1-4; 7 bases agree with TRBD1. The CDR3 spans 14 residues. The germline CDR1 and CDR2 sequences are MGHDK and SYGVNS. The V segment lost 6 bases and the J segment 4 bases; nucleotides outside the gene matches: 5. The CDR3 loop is CASRGDRSNEKLFF. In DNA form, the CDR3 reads TGTGCCAGCAGGGGGGACAGAAGTAATGAAAAACTGTTTTTT.

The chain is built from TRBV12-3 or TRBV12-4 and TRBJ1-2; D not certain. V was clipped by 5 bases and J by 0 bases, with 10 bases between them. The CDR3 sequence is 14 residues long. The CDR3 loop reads CASSPFLTNYGYTF. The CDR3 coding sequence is TGTGCCAGCAGTCCTTTCCTGACTAACTATGGCTACACCTTC.

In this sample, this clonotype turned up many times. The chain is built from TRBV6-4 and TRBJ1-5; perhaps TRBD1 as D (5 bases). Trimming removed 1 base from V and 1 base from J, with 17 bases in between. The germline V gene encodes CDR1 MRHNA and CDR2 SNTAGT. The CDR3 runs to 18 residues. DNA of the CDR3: TGTGCCAGCAGTGACTTGTGCCGAGACAGAGGGAGCAATCAGCCCCAGCATTTT. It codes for CASSDLCRDRGSNQPQHF.

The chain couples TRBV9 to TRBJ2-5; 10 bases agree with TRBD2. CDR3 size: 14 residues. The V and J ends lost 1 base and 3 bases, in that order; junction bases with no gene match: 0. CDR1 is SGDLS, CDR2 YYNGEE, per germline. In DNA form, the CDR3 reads TGTGCCAGCAGCGTAACTAGCGGGGAAGAGACCCAGTACTTC. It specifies CASSVTSGEETQYF.

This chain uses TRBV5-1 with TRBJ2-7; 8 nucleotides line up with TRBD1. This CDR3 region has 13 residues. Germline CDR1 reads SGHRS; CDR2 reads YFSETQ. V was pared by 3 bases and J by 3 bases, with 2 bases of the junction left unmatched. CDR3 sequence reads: CASSWDRNYEQYF. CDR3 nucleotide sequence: TGCGCCAGCAGCTGGGACAGGAACTACGAGCAGTACTTC.

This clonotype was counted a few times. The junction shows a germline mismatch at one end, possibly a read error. The CDR3: CASRNPGDLYKQYF. The CDR3, as DNA: TGTGCCAGCAGGAACCCTGGGGACCTCTACAAGCAGTACTTC. The chain couples TRBV6-1 to TRBJ2-7; tentatively, D is TRBD1 or TRBD2 (5 bases each). The germline V gene encodes CDR1 MNHNS and CDR2 SASEGT. The CDR3 covers 14 residues.

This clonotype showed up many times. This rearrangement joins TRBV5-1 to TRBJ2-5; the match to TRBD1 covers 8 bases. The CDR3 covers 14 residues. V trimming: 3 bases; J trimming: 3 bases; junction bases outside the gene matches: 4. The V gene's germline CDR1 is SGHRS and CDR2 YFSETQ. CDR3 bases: TGCGCCAGCAGCTACCGACAGGGGAAAGAGACCCAGTACTTC. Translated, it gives CASSYRQGKETQYF.

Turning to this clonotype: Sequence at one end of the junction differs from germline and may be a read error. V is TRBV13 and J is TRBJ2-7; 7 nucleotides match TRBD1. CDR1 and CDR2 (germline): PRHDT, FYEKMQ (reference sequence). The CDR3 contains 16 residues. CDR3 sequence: CASTLQFDREDYEQYF. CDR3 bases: TGTGCCAGCACCTTACAATTTGACAGGGAAGACTACGAGCAGTACTTC.

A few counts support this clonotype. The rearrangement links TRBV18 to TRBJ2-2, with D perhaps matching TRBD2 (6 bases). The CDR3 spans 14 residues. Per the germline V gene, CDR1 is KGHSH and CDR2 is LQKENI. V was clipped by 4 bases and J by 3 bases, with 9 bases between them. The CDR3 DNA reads TGTGCCAGCTCACTCGCGGGGTACACCGGGGAGCTGTTTTTT. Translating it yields CASSLAGYTGELFF. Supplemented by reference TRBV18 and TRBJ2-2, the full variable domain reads NAGVMQNPRHLVRRRGQEARLRCSPMKGHSHVYWYRQLPEEGLKFMVYLQKENIIDESGMPKERFSAEFPKEGPSILRIQQVVRGDSAAYFCASSLAGYTGELFFGEGSRLTVL.

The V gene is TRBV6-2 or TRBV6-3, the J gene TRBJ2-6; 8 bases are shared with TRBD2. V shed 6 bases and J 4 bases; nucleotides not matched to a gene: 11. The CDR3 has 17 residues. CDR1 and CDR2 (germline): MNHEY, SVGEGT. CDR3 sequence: CASSSAGASRGANVLTF. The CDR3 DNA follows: TGTGCCAGCAGCTCAGCGGGGGCCTCAAGGGGGGCCAACGTCCTGACTTTC.

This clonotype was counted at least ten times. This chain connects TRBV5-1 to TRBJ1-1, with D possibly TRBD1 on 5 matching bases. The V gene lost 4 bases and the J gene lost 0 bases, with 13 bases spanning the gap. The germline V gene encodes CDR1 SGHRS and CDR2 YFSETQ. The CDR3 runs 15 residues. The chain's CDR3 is CASSRGGGVNTEAFF. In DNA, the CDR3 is TGCGCCAGCAGCCGTGGGGGGGGGGTGAACACTGAAGCTTTCTTT.

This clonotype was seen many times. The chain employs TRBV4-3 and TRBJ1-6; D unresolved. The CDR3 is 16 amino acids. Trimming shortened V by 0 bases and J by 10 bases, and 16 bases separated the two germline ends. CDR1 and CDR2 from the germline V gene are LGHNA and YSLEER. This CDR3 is CASSQDFGVSNSPLHF. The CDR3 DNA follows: TGCGCCAGCAGCCAAGACTTCGGGGTTTCTAACTCACCCCTCCACTTT.

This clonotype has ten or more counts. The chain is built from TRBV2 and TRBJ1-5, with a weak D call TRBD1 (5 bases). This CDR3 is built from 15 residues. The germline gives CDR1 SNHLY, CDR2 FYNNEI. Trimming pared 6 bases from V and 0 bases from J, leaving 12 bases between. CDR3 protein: CASREGSYSNQPQHF. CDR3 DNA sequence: TGTGCCAGCAGGGAGGGGTCCTATAGCAATCAGCCCCAGCATTTT. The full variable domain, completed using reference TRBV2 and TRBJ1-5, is EPEVTQTPSHQVTQMGQEVILRCVPISNHLYFYWYRQILGQKVEFLVSFYNNEISEKSEIFDDQFSVERPDGSNFTLKIRSTKLEDSAMYFCASREGSYSNQPQHFGDGTRLSIL.

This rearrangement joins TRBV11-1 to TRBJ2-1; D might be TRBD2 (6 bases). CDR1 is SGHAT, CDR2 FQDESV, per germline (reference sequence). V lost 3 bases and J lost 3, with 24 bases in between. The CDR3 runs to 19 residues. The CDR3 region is CASSFGKGRFAGHYNEQFF. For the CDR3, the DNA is TGTGCCAGCAGCTTCGGAAAAGGGAGGTTCGCCGGGCACTACAATGAGCAGTTCTTC.

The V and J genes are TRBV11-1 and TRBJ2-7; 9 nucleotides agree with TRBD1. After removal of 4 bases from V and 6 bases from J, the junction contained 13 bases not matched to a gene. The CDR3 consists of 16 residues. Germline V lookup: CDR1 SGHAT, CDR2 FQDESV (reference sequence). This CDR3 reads CASSSTIRDRAGEQYF. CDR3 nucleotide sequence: TGTGCCAGCAGCTCAACAATCCGGGACAGGGCGGGCGAGCAGTACTTC.

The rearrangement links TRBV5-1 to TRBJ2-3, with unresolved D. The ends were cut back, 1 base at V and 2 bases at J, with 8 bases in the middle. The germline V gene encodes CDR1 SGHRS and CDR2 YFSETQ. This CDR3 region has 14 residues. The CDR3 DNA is TGCGCCAGCAGCTTGAGTCAGCCCACAGATACGCAGTATTTT. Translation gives CASSLSQPTDTQYF.

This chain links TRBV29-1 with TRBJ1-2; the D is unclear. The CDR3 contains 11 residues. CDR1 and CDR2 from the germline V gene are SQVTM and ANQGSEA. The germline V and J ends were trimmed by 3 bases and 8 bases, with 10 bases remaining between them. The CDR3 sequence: CSVDRRGGYTF. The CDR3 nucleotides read TGCAGCGTTGACAGACGTGGCGGCTACACCTTC.

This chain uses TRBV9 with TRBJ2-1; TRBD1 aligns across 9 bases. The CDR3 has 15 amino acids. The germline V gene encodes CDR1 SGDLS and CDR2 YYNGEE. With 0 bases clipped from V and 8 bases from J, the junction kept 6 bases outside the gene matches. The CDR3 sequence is CASSVGGTGGDEQFF. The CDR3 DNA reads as TGTGCCAGCAGCGTAGGGGGAACAGGGGGCGATGAGCAGTTCTTC.